The clone carrying this T cell receptor (beta chain) was detected once. Antigen: not known. This entry comes from a study of shared clonotypes between healthy human individuals. Study background: A couple of female and three male donors aged 18 to 49 were enrolled.

Findings and caveats of the study: Rarefaction showed sorted-subset sequencing was incomplete despite large depth. Few donors restricted represented genetic and exposure-history diversity.

Original processing methods: Filtering differed for immunoSEQ, which gave only junction sequences without quality scores. Method: immunoSEQ multiplex PCR; TCRdb's copy keeps in-frame clones and lacks some. V, J and clone size are taken as reported in that table, and D and trimming were inferred from the DNA itself. The sample holds over 850,000 clones, 75% to 80% seen once. The sequencing sample was made of memory CD4+ T cells from PBMCs. Described subset: CD45RA-negative fraction. This TCR derives from a young man in good health. Some clones in this sample may be carry-over from other donors' samples.

CDR3 bases: TGTGCCAGTAGTAACATACAGGGCAACCAAGAGACCCAGTACTTC. It yields the protein CASSNIQGNQETQYF. The rearrangement links TRBV19 to TRBJ2-5, with D possibly TRBD1 on 6 matching bases. This CDR3 has 15 amino acids. V was cut by 4 bases and J by 0 bases, with 12 bases left in between. The V gene's germline CDR1 is LNHDA and CDR2 SQIVND (reference sequence).